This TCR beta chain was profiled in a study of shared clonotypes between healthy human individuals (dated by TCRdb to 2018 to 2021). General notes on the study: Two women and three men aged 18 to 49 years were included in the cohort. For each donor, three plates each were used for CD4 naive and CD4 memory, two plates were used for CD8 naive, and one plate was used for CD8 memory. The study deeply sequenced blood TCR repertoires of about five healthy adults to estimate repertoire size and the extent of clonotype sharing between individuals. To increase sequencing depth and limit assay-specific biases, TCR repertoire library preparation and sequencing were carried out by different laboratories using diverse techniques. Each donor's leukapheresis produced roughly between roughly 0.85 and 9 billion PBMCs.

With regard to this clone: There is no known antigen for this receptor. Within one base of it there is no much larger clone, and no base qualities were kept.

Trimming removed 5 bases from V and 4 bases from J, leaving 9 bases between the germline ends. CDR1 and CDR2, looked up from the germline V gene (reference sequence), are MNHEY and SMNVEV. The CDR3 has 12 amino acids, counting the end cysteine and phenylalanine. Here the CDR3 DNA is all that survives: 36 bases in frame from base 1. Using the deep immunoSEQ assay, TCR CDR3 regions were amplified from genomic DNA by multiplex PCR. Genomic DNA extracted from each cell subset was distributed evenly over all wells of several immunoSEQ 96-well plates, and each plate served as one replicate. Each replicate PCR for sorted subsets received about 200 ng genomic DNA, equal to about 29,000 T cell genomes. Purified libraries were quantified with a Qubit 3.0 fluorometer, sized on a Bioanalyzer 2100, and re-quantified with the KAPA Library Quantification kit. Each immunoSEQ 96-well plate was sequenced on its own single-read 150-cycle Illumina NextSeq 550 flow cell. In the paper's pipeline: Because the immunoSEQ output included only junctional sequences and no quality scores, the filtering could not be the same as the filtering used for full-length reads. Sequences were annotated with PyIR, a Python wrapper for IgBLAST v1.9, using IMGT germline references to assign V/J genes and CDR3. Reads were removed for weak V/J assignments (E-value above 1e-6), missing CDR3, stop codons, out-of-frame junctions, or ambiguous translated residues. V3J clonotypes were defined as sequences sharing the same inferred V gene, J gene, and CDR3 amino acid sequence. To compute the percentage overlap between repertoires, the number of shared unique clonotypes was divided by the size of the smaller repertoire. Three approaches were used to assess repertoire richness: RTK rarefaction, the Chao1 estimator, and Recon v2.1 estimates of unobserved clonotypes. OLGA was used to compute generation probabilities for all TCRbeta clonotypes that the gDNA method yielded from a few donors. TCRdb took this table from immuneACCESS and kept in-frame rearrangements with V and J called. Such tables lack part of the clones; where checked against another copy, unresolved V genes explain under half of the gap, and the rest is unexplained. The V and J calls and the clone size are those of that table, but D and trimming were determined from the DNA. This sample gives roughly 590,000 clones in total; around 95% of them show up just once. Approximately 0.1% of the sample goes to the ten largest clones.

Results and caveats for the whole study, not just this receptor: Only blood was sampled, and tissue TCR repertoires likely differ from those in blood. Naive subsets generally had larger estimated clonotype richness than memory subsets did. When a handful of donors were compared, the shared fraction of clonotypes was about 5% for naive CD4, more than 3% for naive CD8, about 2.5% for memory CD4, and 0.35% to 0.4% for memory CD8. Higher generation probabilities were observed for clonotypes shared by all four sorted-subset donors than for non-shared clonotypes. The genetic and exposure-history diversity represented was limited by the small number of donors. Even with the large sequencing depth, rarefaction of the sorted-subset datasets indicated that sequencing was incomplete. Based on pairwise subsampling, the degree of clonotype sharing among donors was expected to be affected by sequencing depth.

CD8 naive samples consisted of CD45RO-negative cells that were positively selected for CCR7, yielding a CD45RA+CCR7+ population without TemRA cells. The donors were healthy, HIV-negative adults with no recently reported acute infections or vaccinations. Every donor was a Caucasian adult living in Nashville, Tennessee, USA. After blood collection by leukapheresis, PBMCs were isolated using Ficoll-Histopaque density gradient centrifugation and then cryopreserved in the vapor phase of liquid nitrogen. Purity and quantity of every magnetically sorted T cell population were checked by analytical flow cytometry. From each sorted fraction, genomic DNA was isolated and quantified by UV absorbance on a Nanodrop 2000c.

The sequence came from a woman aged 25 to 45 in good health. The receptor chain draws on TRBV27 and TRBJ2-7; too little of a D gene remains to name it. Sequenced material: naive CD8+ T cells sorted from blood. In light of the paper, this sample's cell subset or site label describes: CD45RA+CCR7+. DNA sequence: TGTGCCAGCAGTACAAACCGGTACGAGCAGTACTTC. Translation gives CASSTNRYEQYF.